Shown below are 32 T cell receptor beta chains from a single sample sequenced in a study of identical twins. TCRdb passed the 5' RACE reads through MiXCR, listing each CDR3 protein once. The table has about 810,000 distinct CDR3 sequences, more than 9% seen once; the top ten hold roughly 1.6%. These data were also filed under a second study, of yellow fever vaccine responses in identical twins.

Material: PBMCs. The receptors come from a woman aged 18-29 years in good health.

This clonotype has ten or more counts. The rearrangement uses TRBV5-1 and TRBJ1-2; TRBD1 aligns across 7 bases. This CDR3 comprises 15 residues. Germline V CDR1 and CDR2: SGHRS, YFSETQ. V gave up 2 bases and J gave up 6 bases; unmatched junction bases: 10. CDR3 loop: CASSFSRDSDNGYTF. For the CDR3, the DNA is TGCGCCAGCAGCTTCTCCCGGGACAGTGATAATGGCTACACCTTC.

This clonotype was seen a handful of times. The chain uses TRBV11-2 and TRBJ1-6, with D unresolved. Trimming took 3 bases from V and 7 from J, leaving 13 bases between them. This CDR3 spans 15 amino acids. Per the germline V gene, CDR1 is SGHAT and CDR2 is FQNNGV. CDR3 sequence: CASSLVQAGNSPLHF. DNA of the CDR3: TGTGCCAGCAGCTTGGTTCAGGCGGGGAATTCACCCCTCCACTTT.

Written as DNA, the CDR3 is TGTGCCAGCAGTCCCGGGACGGGGCTAGAGTACTTC. Protein: CASSPGTGLEYF. V usage is TRBV12-3 or TRBV12-4 and J usage is TRBJ2-4, with D perhaps matching TRBD1 or TRBD2 (5 bases each). This CDR3 region has 12 residues. The germline V and J ends were trimmed by 5 bases and 14 bases, with 16 bases remaining between them.

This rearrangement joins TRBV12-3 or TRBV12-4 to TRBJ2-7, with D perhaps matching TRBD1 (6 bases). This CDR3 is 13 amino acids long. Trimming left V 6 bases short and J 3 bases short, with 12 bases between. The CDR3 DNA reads TGTGCCAGCAGCTGGGGACACATCTACGAGCAGTACTTC. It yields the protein CASSWGHIYEQYF.

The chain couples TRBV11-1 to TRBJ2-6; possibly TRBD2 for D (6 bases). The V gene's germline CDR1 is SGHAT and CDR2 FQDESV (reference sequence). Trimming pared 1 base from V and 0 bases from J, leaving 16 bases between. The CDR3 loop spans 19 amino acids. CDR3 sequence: CASSLVWGLLNSGANVLTF. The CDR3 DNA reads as TGTGCCAGCAGCTTAGTGTGGGGACTCCTTAACTCTGGGGCCAACGTCCTGACTTTC.

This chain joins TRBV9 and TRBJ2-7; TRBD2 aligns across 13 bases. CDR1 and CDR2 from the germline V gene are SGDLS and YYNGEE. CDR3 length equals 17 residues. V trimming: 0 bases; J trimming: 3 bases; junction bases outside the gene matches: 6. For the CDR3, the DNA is TGTGCCAGCAGCGTAGAGGGAACTAGCGGGAGGGTCTACGAGCAGTACTTC. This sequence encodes CASSVEGTSGRVYEQYF.

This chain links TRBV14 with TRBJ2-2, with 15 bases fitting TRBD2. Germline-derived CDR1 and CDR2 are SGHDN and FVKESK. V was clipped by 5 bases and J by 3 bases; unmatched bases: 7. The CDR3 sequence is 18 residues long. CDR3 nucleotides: TGTGCCAGCAGCAACGGAAGGACTAGCGGGAGGGACACCGGGGAGCTGTTTTTT. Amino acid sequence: CASSNGRTSGRDTGELFF.

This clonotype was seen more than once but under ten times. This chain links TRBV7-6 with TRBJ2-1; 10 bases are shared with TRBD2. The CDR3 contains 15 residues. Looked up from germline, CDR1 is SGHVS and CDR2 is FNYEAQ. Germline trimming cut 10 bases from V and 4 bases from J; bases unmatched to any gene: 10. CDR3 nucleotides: TGTGCCACCCGCCAAACTAGCGGGACTTACAATGAGCAGTTCTTC. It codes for CATRQTSGTYNEQFF.

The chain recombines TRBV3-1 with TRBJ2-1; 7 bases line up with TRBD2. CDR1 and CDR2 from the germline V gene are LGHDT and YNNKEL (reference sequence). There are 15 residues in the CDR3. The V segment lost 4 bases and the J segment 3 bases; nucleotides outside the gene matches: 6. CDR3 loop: CASSRRGVLYNEQFF. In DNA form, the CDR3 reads TGTGCCAGCAGCCGACGGGGGGTTCTCTACAATGAGCAGTTCTTC.

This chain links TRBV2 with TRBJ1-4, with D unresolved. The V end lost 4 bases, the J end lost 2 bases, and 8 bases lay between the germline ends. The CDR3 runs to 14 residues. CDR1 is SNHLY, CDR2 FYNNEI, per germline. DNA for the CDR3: TGTGCCAGCAGTGGGAGCCCCACTAATGAAAAACTGTTTTTT. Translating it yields CASSGSPTNEKLFF.

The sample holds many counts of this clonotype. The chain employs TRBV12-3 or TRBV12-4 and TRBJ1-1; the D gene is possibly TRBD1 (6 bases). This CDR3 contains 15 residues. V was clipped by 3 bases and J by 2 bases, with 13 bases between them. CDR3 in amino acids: CASSLQGSGNTEAFF. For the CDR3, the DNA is TGTGCCAGCAGTTTGCAGGGGAGTGGAAACACTGAAGCTTTCTTT.

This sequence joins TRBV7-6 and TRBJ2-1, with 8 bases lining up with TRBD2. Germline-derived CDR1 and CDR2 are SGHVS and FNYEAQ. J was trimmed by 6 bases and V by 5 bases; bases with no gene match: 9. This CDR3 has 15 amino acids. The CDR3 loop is CASSAPGLGFNEQFF. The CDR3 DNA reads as TGTGCCAGCAGCGCCCCGGGACTAGGCTTCAATGAGCAGTTCTTC. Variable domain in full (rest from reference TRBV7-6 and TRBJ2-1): GAGVSQSPRYKVTKRGQDVALRCDPISGHVSLYWYRQALGQGPEFLTYFNYEAQQDKSGLPNDRFSAERPEGSISTLTIQRTEQRDSAMYRCASSAPGLGFNEQFFGPGTRLTVL.

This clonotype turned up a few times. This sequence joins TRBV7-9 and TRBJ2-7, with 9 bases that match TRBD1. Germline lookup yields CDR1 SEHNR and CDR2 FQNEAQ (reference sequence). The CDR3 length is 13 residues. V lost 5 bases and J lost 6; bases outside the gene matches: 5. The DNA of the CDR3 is TGTGCCAGCAGCCTCCGGGACAGGGTCGAGCAGTACTTC. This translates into CASSLRDRVEQYF.

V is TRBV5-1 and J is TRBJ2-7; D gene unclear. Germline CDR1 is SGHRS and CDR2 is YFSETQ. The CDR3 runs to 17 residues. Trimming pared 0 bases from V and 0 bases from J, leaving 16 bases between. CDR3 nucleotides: TGCGCCAGCAGCTTGGATTTGATCAGCCGGAGCTCCTACGAGCAGTACTTC. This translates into CASSLDLISRSSYEQYF.

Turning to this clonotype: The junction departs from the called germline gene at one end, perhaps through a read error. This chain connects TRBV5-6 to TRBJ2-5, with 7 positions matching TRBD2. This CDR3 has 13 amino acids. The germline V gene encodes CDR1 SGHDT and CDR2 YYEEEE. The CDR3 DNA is TGTGCCAGCTGCTTGGGACTACAAGAGACCCAGTACTTC. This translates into CASCLGLQETQYF. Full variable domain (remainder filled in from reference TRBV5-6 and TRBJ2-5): DAGVTQSPTHLIKTRGQQVTLRCSPKSGHDTVSWYQQALGQGPQFIFQYYEEEERQRGNFPDRFSGHQFPNYSSELNVNALLLGDSALYLCASCLGLQETQYFGPGTRLLVL.

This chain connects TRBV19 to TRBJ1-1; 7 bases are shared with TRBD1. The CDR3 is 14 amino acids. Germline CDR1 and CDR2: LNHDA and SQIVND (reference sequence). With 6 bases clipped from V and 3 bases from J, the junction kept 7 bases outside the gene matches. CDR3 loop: CASRRRQGDTEAFF. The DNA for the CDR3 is TGTGCCAGTAGACGTCGACAGGGTGACACTGAAGCTTTCTTT.

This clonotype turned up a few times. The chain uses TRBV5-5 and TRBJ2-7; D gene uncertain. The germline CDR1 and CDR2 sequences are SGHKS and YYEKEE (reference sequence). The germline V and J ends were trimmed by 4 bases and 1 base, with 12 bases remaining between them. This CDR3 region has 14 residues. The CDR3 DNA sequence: TGTGCCAGCAGCCCTCCTTTGGAATCCTACGAGCAGTACGTC. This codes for CASSPPLESYEQYV.

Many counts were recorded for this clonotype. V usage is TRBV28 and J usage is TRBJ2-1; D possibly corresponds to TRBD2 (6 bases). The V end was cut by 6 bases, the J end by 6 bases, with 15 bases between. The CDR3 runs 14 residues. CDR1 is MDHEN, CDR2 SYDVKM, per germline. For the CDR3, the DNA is TGTGCCAGCAGGGGAGGCGGGGCCCGCAATGAGCAGTTCTTC. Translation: CASRGGGARNEQFF.

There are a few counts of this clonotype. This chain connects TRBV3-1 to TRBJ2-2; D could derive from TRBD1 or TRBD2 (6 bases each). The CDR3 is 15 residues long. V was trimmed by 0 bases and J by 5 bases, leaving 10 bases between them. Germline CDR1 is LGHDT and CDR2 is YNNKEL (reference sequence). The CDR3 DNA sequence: TGTGCCAGCAGCCAAGAAGTAGGGGGGACCGGGGAGCTGTTTTTT. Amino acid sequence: CASSQEVGGTGELFF.

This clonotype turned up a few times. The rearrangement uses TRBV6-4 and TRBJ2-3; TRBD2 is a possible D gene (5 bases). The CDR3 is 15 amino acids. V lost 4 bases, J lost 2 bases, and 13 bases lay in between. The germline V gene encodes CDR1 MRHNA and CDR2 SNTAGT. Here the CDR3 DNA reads TGTGCCAGCAGTGTGTCTAGCTCGAACACAGATACGCAGTATTTT. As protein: CASSVSSSNTDTQYF.

The CDR3 nucleotides are TGCAGCTTTAGCGGGCAAGCCAACAATGAGCAGTTCTTC. Translating gives CSFSGQANNEQFF. J is TRBJ2-1 and V is TRBV29-1; 7 nucleotides agree with TRBD2. The CDR3 is made up of 13 amino acids. V lost 8 bases and J lost 5; bases outside the gene matches: 9. The V gene's germline CDR1 is SQVTM and CDR2 ANQGSEA.

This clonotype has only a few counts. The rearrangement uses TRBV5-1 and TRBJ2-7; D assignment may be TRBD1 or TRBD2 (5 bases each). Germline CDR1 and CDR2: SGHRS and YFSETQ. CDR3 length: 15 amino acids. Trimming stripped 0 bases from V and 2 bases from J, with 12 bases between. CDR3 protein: CASSLDGASTYEQYF. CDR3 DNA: TGCGCCAGCAGCTTGGACGGGGCGAGTACCTACGAGCAGTACTTC.

The CDR3 DNA reads TGCAGTGCTACTGGGGAGGCTGGAAACACCATATATTTT. This codes for CSATGEAGNTIYF. V usage is TRBV20-1 and J usage is TRBJ1-3; unclear D gene. CDR3 size: 13 residues. The germline CDR1 and CDR2 sequences are DFQATT and SNEGSKA (reference sequence). Trimming took 4 bases from V and 2 from J, leaving 9 bases between them.

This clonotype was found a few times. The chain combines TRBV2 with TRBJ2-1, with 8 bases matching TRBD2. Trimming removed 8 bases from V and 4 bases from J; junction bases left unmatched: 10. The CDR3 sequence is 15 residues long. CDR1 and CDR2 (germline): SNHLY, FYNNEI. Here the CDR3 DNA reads TGTGCCAGCTCGGGAGGGCCGGGAACTTACAATGAGCAGTTCTTC. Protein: CASSGGPGTYNEQFF.

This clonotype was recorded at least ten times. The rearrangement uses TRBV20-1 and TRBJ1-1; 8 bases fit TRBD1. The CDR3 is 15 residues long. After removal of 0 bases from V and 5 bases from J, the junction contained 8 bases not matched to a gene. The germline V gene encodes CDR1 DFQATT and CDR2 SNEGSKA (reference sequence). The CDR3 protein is CSAREYQGASTEAFF. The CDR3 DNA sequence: TGCAGTGCTAGAGAATATCAGGGGGCGAGTACTGAAGCTTTCTTT.

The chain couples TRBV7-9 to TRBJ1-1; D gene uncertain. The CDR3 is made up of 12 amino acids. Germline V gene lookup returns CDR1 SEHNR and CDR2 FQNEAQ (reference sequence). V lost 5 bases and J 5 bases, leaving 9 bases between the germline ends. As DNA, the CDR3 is TGTGCCAGCAGCCAGCCATGGACTGAAGCTTTCTTT. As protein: CASSQPWTEAFF.

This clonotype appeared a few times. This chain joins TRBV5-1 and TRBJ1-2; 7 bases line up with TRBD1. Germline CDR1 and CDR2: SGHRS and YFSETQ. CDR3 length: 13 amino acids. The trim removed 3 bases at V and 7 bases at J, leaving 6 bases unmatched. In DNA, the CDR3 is TGCGCCAGCAGCTGGGACAGTGGGGTTGGCTACACCTTC. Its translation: CASSWDSGVGYTF. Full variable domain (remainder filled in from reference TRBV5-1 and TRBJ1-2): KAGVTQTPRYLIKTRGQQVTLSCSPISGHRSVSWYQQTPGQGLQFLFEYFSETQRNKGNFPGRFSGRQFSNSRSEMNVSTLELGDSALYLCASSWDSGVGYTFGSGTRLTVV.

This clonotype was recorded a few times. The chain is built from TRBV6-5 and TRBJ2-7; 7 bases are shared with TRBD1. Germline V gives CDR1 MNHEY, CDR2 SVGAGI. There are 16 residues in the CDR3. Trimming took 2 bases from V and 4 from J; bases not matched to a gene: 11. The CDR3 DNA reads TGTGCCAGCAGTTACAAAGGGGTAGGGGGCGAATACGAGCAGTACTTC. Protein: CASSYKGVGGEYEQYF.

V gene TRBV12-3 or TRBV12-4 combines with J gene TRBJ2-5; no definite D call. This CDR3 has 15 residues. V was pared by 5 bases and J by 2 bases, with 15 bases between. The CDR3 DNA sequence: TGTGCCAGCAGTCCTATAGGGCAGCCTCAAGAGACCCAGTACTTC. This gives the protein CASSPIGQPQETQYF.

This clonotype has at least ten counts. CDR3 protein: CASSQDLGRGGVQFF. CDR3 in DNA: TGCGCCAGCAGCCAAGATCTGGGGCGGGGGGGAGTACAGTTCTTC. The chain combines TRBV4-1 with TRBJ2-1; 9 positions match TRBD2. J gave up 13 bases and V 0 bases, and 10 bases lay outside the gene matches. From germline, CDR1 is MGHRA and CDR2 YSYEKL. The CDR3 spans 15 residues.

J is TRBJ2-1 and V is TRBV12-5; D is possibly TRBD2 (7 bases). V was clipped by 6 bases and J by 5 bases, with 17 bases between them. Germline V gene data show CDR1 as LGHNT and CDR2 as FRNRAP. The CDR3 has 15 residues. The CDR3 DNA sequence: TGTGCTAGTGGAGGTGCAGGGGCGGGAGACAATGAGCAGTTCTTC. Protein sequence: CASGGAGAGDNEQFF.

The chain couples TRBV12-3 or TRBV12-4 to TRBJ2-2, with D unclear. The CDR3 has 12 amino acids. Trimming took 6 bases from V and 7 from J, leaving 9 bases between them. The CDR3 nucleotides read TGTGCCAGCAGCCCTCTTTACGGGGAGCTGTTTTTT. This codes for CASSPLYGELFF.